Listed here are 21 T cell receptor beta chains from one sample, sequenced in a study of regulatory dendritic cells for organ transplantation. Assay: immunoSEQ multiplex PCR; the TCRdb copy retains only in-frame clones and omits some. The sample shows 25,000 to 30,000 clones, over 75% of them seen only once. The sample taken for sequencing was memory CD4+ T cells from blood. This sample's subset: CD45RO+ memory T cells. Receptors were obtained from a human donor in good health.

This chain links TRBV19 with TRBJ1-4, with no clear D. Germline loops: CDR1 LNHDA, CDR2 SQIVND (reference sequence). The CDR3 is made up of 17 amino acids. V lost 7 bases to trimming and J lost 0 bases, with 18 bases between them. CDR3: CASKHGASGATNEKLFF. The CDR3 nucleotides are TGTGCCAGTAAGCACGGAGCGTCCGGGGCAACTAATGAAAAACTGTTTTTT.

The V and J genes are TRBV10-3 and TRBJ2-1; TRBD2 matches at 10 bases. The CDR3 sequence is 16 residues long. Germline loops: CDR1 ENHRY, CDR2 SYGVKD. The ends lost 2 bases at V and 10 bases at J; junction bases unmatched: 11. The CDR3 nucleotides read TGTGCCATCAGTGAGCCACTAGCGGGGCCCTTTGGGGAGCAGTTCTTC. Translation: CAISEPLAGPFGEQFF.

The chain is built from TRBV4-3 and TRBJ2-3, with TRBD2 as a possible D gene (6 bases). This CDR3 spans 15 amino acids. The V gene's germline CDR1 is LGHNA and CDR2 YSLEER. V shed 1 base and J shed 2 bases, with 10 bases lying between them. CDR3 nucleotides: TGCGCCAGCAGCCAAGGGAGCGGGTACACAGATACGCAGTATTTT. Amino acids: CASSQGSGYTDTQYF.

This chain links TRBV27 with TRBJ2-7; either TRBD1 or TRBD2 may supply D (5 bases each). This CDR3 is built from 15 residues. Trimming cost V 6 bases and J 3 bases, with 18 bases left between them. The V gene's germline CDR1 is MNHEY and CDR2 SMNVEV (reference sequence). In DNA, the CDR3 is TGTGCCAGCAGCCGGGAATGGGGGACCAACTACGAGCAGTACTTC. This translates into CASSREWGTNYEQYF.

The genes are TRBV6-4 and TRBJ2-1; D unclear. The germline CDR1 and CDR2 sequences are MRHNA and SNTAGT. Trimming took off 10 bases at V and 0 bases at J, with 13 bases between the two ends. This CDR3 region has 14 residues. The CDR3: CATTSPSSYNEQFF. DNA of the CDR3: TGTGCCACCACCTCTCCAAGCTCCTACAATGAGCAGTTCTTC.

There are a few counts of this clone. J is TRBJ1-1 and V is TRBV6-6; the D is unclear. V lost 2 bases, J lost 2 bases, and 6 bases lay in between. The CDR3 length is 13 residues. CDR1 MNHNY and CDR2 SVGAGI come from the germline V gene (reference sequence). Here the CDR3 reads CASSYEVNTEAFF. As DNA, the CDR3 is TGTGCCAGCAGTTACGAGGTTAACACTGAAGCTTTCTTT.

The gene calls are TRBV6-1 and TRBJ1-2; no clear D gene. The CDR3 extends over 17 amino acids. The germline V and J ends were trimmed by 3 bases and 0 bases, with 17 bases remaining between them. Germline V gene data show CDR1 as MNHNS and CDR2 as SASEGT. CDR3 protein: CASSDPRWQVANYGYTF. The CDR3 DNA reads as TGTGCCAGCAGTGACCCCCGGTGGCAGGTTGCTAACTATGGCTACACCTTC.

The rearrangement links TRBV5-1 to TRBJ1-5; the D gene is possibly TRBD1 (5 bases). The CDR3 runs 16 residues. V lost 1 base to trimming and J lost 6 bases, with 17 bases between them. Germline assignment: CDR1 SGHRS and CDR2 YFSETQ. The CDR3 protein is CASSLSAGSGGQPQHF. The CDR3 region has the DNA TGCGCCAGCAGCTTGTCGGCAGGGTCGGGGGGTCAGCCCCAGCATTTT. Together with reference TRBV5-1 and TRBJ1-5, the CDR3 gives the full variable domain: KAGVTQTPRYLIKTRGQQVTLSCSPISGHRSVSWYQQTPGQGLQFLFEYFSETQRNKGNFPGRFSGRQFSNSRSEMNVSTLELGDSALYLCASSLSAGSGGQPQHFGDGTRLSIL.

This clone was picked up a small number of times. The chain recombines TRBV2 with TRBJ2-1, with 8 bases aligning to TRBD2. The V gene's germline CDR1 is SNHLY and CDR2 FYNNEI. V was pared by 4 bases and J by 9 bases, with 11 bases of the junction left unmatched. CDR3 length: 15 amino acids. The DNA for the CDR3 is TGTGCCAGCAGTGGAGTCCGGTTTCGGGGGGGTGAGCAGTTCTTC. It is translated as CASSGVRFRGGEQFF.

The chain joins TRBV7-6 to TRBJ2-7; TRBD2 might be the D (6 bases). This CDR3 region has 20 residues. Germline V gene data show CDR1 as SGHVS and CDR2 as FNYEAQ. V was shortened by 1 base and J by 0 bases, with 25 bases between the two germline ends. The CDR3 protein is CASSLGTGGTGLRSSYEQYF. CDR3 in DNA: TGTGCCAGCAGCTTAGGGACCGGGGGAACTGGGCTCAGGAGCTCCTACGAGCAGTACTTC.

This chain uses TRBV28 with TRBJ1-1, with D tentatively TRBD1 (6 bases). This CDR3 spans 15 amino acids. V was clipped by 7 bases and J by 4 bases, with 19 bases between them. CDR1 MDHEN and CDR2 SYDVKM come from the germline V gene. The CDR3 loop reads CASNPAQGTATEAFF. CDR3 DNA sequence: TGTGCCAGCAATCCGGCACAGGGCACGGCCACTGAAGCTTTCTTT.

This chain uses TRBV7-6 with TRBJ1-1, with D unresolved. The germline V and J ends were trimmed by 1 base and 4 bases, with 7 bases remaining between them. The germline gives CDR1 SGHVS, CDR2 FNYEAQ. This CDR3 is 13 amino acids long. Here the CDR3 DNA reads TGTGCCAGCAGCTTAGGAGGGATCACTGAAGCTTTCTTT. The encoded protein is CASSLGGITEAFF.

The rearrangement links TRBV28 to TRBJ1-5; tentatively, D is TRBD1 (5 bases). The CDR3 runs 13 residues. V was trimmed by 11 bases and J by 0 bases, leaving 11 bases between them. Germline CDR1 reads MDHEN; CDR2 reads SYDVKM. The CDR3 here is CALAGDSNQPQHF. CDR3 nucleotide sequence: TGTGCCCTGGCGGGGGATAGCAATCAGCCCCAGCATTTT.

The chain couples TRBV4-2 to TRBJ2-1; TRBD2 agrees at 10 bases. This CDR3 region has 15 residues. Germline assignment: CDR1 LGHNA and CDR2 YNFKEQ. V lost 5 bases, J lost 5 bases, and 6 bases stayed unmatched. This chain's CDR3 is CASSSRTSGNNEQFF. CDR3 sequence (DNA): TGTGCCAGCAGCTCTCGCACTAGCGGGAACAATGAGCAGTTCTTC.

This clone was observed once. The chain recombines TRBV6-4 with TRBJ2-3; D tentatively fits TRBD1 or TRBD2 (5 bases each). This CDR3 has 14 amino acids. V was clipped by 0 bases and J by 2 bases, with 6 bases between them. Germline V CDR1 and CDR2: MRHNA, SNTAGT. In nucleotides, the CDR3 is TGTGCCAGCAGTGACTCCGGGACCACAGATACGCAGTATTTT. Translation: CASSDSGTTDTQYF.

This chain uses TRBV6-4 with TRBJ2-2; D is possibly TRBD2 (6 bases). Germline V gives CDR1 MRHNA, CDR2 SNTAGT. CDR3 size: 14 residues. The ends were cut back, 6 bases at V and 4 bases at J, with 12 bases in the middle. The CDR3: CASSATRGTGELFF. DNA of the CDR3: TGTGCCAGCAGCGCGACTAGGGGCACCGGGGAGCTGTTTTTT.

The rearrangement links TRBV19 to TRBJ2-5; D call uncertain. CDR3 length: 15 residues. Germline CDR1 is LNHDA and CDR2 is SQIVND (reference sequence). V was trimmed by 1 base and J by 0 bases, leaving 9 bases between them. The CDR3 coding sequence is TGTGCCAGTAGTATAGGCGGCAGCAACCAAGAGACCCAGTACTTC. It yields the protein CASSIGGSNQETQYF.

The chain carries TRBV4-2 and TRBJ2-5; TRBD2 matches at 7 bases. CDR1 and CDR2 from the germline V gene are LGHNA and YNFKEQ. V lost 2 bases and J lost 3; bases outside the gene matches: 12. The CDR3 spans 17 residues. CDR3 sequence (DNA): TGTGCCAGCAGCCAACCTCTGGGAGGGTCTAATGAAGAGACCCAGTACTTC. Its protein is CASSQPLGGSNEETQYF.

The rearrangement links TRBV5-4 to TRBJ1-2, with 7 positions matching TRBD1. The CDR3 has 14 amino acids. V lost 7 bases to trimming and J lost 2 bases; unmatched junction nucleotides: 8. Germline lookup yields CDR1 SGHNT and CDR2 YYREEE (reference sequence). DNA of the CDR3: TGTGCCAGCTCTTCCGGGACAGAGAACTATGGCTACACCTTC. Encoded protein: CASSSGTENYGYTF. The full variable domain, with the rest looked up from reference TRBV5-4 and TRBJ1-2, is ETGVTQSPTHLIKTRGQQVTLRCSSQSGHNTVSWYQQALGQGPQFIFQYYREEENGRGNFPPRFSGLQFPNYSSELNVNALELDDSALYLCASSSGTENYGYTFGSGTRLTVV.

The rearrangement joins TRBV4-1 to TRBJ2-7, with D possibly being TRBD2 (5 bases). Per the germline V gene, CDR1 is MGHRA and CDR2 is YSYEKL. With 6 bases removed from V and 1 base from J, the gap between germline ends came to 22 bases. The CDR3 has 17 residues. CDR3 in amino acids: CASSRRMTNSDSYEQYF. CDR3 bases: TGCGCCAGCAGTCGGAGGATGACGAACAGCGATTCCTACGAGCAGTACTTC.

About this clone itself: An end of the junction does not agree with germline; a read error may underlie this. This chain connects TRBV19 to TRBJ2-7; TRBD1 agrees at 9 bases. The length of the CDR3 is 12 residues. Germline-derived CDR1 and CDR2 are LNHDA and SQIVND (reference sequence). The CDR3 protein is CASSYLRDRAHF. In nucleotides, the CDR3 is TGTGCCAGTAGTTACCTCCGGGACAGGGCCCACTTC.